These 10 T cell receptor beta chains were sequenced from one sample in a study of graft-versus-host responses after intestinal transplantation (TCRdb year 2021). The time point tag for this specimen amounts to: cells obtained before transplantation from donor or recipient. Their specific antigens are unknown. Libraries were constructed by the immunoSEQ multiplex PCR assay. What TCRdb holds here is the immuneACCESS table cut down to in-frame rearrangements. Part of the clones is not present; checked against another copy, under half of the missing clones reflect an unresolved V gene, and the others are unexplained. The sample yields about 89,000 clones; 90% to 95% were counted once. Together, the top ten hold approximately 0.1% of the sample. This sample comprised unstimulated CD4+ T cells sorted from spleen or lymph node cells, obtained before intestinal transplant. Receptors were obtained from a human donor who received an intestinal transplant.

The chain combines TRBV7-2 with TRBJ2-5; TRBD2 aligns across 13 bases. The J call may be incorrect, as the DNA end agrees better with TRBJ2-7. Germline CDR1 SGHTA, CDR2 FQGNSA. This CDR3 is 17 amino acids long. CDR3 coding DNA: TGTGCCAGCAGTCCGGGACTAGCGGGGTCCTACTCCTACGAGCAGTACTTC. Translating gives CASSPGLAGSYSYEQYF.

The count of this clone is one. The rearrangement uses TRBV9 and TRBJ2-2, with 8 bases lining up with TRBD2. Trimming removed 0 bases from V and 6 bases from J; junction bases left unmatched: 7. The CDR3 extends over 16 amino acids. CDR1 and CDR2 (germline): SGDLS, YYNGEE. In nucleotides, the CDR3 is TGTGCCAGCAGCGTAGGTCGGGGGGGCTTTTCCGGGGAGCTGTTTTTT. Its protein is CASSVGRGGFSGELFF.

The rearrangement uses TRBV7-9 and TRBJ2-1, with 7 nucleotides matching TRBD1. The CDR3 has 18 residues. In germline, CDR1 is SEHNR, CDR2 FQNEAQ (reference sequence). Trimming removed 2 bases from V and 9 bases from J; junction bases left unmatched: 19. The DNA of the CDR3 is TGTGCCAGCAGCTTACTGTTAAGGGGGCGCCTACCAGGCGTTGAGCAGTTCTTC. It specifies CASSLLLRGRLPGVEQFF.

The chain carries TRBV19 and TRBJ1-2, with a tentative D call TRBD1 (5 bases). The CDR3 is 12 residues long. Germline loops: CDR1 LNHDA, CDR2 SQIVND (reference sequence). Trimming stripped 2 bases from V and 8 bases from J, with 9 bases between. CDR3 sequence reads: CASSIRGGGYTF. DNA for the CDR3: TGTGCCAGTAGTATAAGGGGAGGGGGCTACACCTTC.

The chain joins TRBV5-1 to TRBJ2-7; TRBD1 aligns across 7 bases. Germline V CDR1 and CDR2: SGHRS, YFSETQ. V was pared by 0 bases and J by 2 bases, with 5 bases of the junction left unmatched. The CDR3 runs to 15 residues. CDR3 coding DNA: TGCGCCAGCAGCTTGGGACAGGGAAAACCCTACGAGCAGTACTTC. It translates to CASSLGQGKPYEQYF.

V usage is TRBV5-1 and J usage is TRBJ1-3; a possible D gene is TRBD1 (5 bases). Germline-derived CDR1 and CDR2 are SGHRS and YFSETQ. This CDR3 has 16 amino acids. V lost 4 bases, J lost 2 bases, and 16 bases lay in between. The CDR3 sequence is CASSPGQLRPGNTIYF. DNA of the CDR3: TGCGCCAGCAGCCCCGGACAATTACGGCCTGGAAACACCATATATTTT. Filled out from reference TRBV5-1 and TRBJ1-3, the complete variable domain reads KAGVTQTPRYLIKTRGQQVTLSCSPISGHRSVSWYQQTPGQGLQFLFEYFSETQRNKGNFPGRFSGRQFSNSRSEMNVSTLELGDSALYLCASSPGQLRPGNTIYFGEGSWLTVV.

The chain employs TRBV9 and TRBJ1-3; perhaps TRBD1 as D (6 bases). The V and J ends lost 0 bases and 4 bases respectively, with 17 bases between them. CDR3 length equals 17 residues. The V gene's germline CDR1 is SGDLS and CDR2 YYNGEE. Here the CDR3 DNA reads TGTGCCAGCAGCGTAGCCCCGCTACAGGGAACCGGAAACACCATATATTTT. Amino acid sequence: CASSVAPLQGTGNTIYF.

The rearrangement links TRBV30 to TRBJ1-1; 7 nucleotides line up with TRBD1. V lost 4 bases to trimming and J lost 1 base; unmatched junction nucleotides: 6. Per the germline V gene, CDR1 is GTSNPN and CDR2 is SVGIG (reference sequence). The CDR3 extends over 14 amino acids. The CDR3, as DNA: TGTGCCTGGAATCGACAGGGACGGAACACTGAAGCTTTCTTT. Translating gives CAWNRQGRNTEAFF.

The V and J genes are TRBV5-1 and TRBJ2-5, with TRBD2 matching 8 bases. J lost 5 bases, V lost 0 bases, and 12 bases had no gene match. The CDR3 runs to 17 residues. CDR1 and CDR2 (germline): SGHRS, YFSETQ. The CDR3 nucleotides read TGCGCCAGCAGCTTGGTTTCGGGGGGGCCTTGGAGGGAGACCCAGTACTTC. Translating it yields CASSLVSGGPWRETQYF.

This chain connects TRBV7-9 to TRBJ2-1, with a weak D call TRBD2 (7 bases). V shed 2 bases and J shed 6 bases, with 14 bases lying between them. The CDR3 consists of 15 residues. Per the germline V gene, CDR1 is SEHNR and CDR2 is FQNEAQ (reference sequence). The CDR3 region is CASSLRGGIGNEQFF. The CDR3 coding sequence is TGTGCCAGCAGCTTAAGGGGGGGTATCGGCAATGAGCAGTTCTTC.